This TCR beta chain was profiled in a study of blood T cell repertoires in COVID-19. TCRdb keeps only in-frame clones here, not all; method: immunoSEQ multiplex PCR. The sample has approximately 200,000 clones, 84% seen once. The specimen was peripheral blood. The receptor comes from a woman between 25 and 40 years old who had recovered from COVID-19.

The CDR3 sequence is CASSYSELEGYEQYF. CDR3 DNA sequence: TGTGCCAGCAGTTACTCGGAACTGGAGGGCTACGAGCAGTACTTC. The rearrangement joins TRBV6-5 to TRBJ2-7; tentatively, D is TRBD2 (6 bases). The CDR3 is made up of 15 amino acids. V lost 0 bases, J lost 3 bases, and 12 bases lay in between. Germline assignment: CDR1 MNHEY and CDR2 SVGAGI.